This T cell receptor beta chain was retrieved from a study of human T cells and chemical hapten exposure. Study context: DPC at 2% was the sensitizing agent, placed on roughly 2 cm by roughly 2 cm of upper inner arm skin. Patches with 0.01% DPC went on the upper back, and the tests were read at 6 days.

TCRdb independently ran MiXCR on the RACE reads; one entry per CDR3 protein. The table has under 300,000 distinct CDR3 sequences, 7.5% to 9% seen once. The time point is: pre-sensitization, week 0. Indicated treatment: therapeutic diphenylcyclopropenone sensitization with weekly scalp DPC. Venepuncture was done earlier than the placement of each patch test. The sample holds a few counts of this clonotype. Its specificity is unknown. Study-wide results and limits: TCRs at a frequency above 1 in 1000 stayed unchanged with DPC sensitization.

This receptor was identified in a woman aged 35 to 49 with alopecia areata. Some clones in this sample may be carry-over from other donors' samples. The sample consisted of whole blood, taken in connection with sensitization to the hapten diphenylcyclopropenone (DPC).

CDR3 sequence (DNA): TGTGCCAGCAGCTTAGGACCGAATAATTCACCCCTCCACTTT. Translating it yields CASSLGPNNSPLHF. The chain recombines TRBV5-6 with TRBJ1-6; D is unresolved. Per the germline V gene, CDR1 is SGHDT and CDR2 is YYEEEE. V gave up 2 bases and J gave up 5 bases, with 8 bases separating them. This CDR3 spans 14 amino acids.